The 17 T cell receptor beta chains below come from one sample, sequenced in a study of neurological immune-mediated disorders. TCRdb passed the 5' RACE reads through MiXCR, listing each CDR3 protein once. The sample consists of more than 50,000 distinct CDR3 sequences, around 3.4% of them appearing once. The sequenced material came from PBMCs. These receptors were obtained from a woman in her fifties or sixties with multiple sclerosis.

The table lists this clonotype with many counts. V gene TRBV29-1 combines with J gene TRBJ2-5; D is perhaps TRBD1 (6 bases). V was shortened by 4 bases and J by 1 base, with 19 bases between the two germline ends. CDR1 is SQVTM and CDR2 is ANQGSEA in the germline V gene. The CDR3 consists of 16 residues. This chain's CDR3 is CSVGGQEWRIQETQYF. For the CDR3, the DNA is TGCAGCGTTGGGGGGCAGGAGTGGCGGATCCAAGAGACCCAGTACTTC.

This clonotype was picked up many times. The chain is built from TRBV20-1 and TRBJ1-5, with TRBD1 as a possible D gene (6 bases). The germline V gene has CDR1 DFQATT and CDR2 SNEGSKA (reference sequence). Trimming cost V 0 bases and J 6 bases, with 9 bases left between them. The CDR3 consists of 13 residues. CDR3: CSARDTGTQPQHF. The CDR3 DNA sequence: TGCAGTGCTAGAGATACAGGGACTCAGCCCCAGCATTTT.

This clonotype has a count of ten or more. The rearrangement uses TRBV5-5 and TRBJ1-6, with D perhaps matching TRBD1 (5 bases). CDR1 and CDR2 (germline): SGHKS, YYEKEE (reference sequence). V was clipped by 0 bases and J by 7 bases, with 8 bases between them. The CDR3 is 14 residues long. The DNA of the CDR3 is TGTGCCAGCAGCTTGGAAGGGGACAATTCACCCCTCCACTTT. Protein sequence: CASSLEGDNSPLHF.

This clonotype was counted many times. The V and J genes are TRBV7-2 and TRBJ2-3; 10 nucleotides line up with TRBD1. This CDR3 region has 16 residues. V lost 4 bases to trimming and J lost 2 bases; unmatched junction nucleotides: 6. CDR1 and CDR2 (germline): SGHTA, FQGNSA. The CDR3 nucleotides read TGTGCCAGCAGCTCTCGGACAGGGGGTTTCACAGATACGCAGTATTTT. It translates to CASSSRTGGFTDTQYF. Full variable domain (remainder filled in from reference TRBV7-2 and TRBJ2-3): GAGVSQSPSNKVTEKGKDVELRCDPISGHTALYWYRQSLGQGLEFLIYFQGNSAPDKSGLPSDRFSAERTGGSVSTLTIQRTQQEDSAVYLCASSSRTGGFTDTQYFGPGTRLTVL.

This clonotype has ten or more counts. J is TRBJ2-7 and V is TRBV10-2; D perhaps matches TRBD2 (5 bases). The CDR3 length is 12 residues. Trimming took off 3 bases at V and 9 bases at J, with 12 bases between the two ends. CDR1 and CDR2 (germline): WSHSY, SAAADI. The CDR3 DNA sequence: TGCGCCAGCAGTGAAGGACTTTCCGGGCAGTACTTC. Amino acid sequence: CASSEGLSGQYF.

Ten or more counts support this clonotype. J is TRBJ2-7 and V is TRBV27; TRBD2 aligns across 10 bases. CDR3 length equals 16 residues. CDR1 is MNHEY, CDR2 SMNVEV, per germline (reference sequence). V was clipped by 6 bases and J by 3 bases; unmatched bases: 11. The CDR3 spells CASRKAGGTAIYEQYF. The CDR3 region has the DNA TGTGCCAGCAGAAAAGCGGGGGGGACGGCCATCTACGAGCAGTACTTC.

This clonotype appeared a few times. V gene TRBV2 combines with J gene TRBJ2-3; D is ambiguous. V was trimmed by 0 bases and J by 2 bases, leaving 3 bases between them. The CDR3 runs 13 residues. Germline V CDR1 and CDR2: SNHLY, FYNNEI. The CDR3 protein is CASSEAPTDTQYF. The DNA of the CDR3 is TGTGCCAGCAGTGAAGCCCCCACAGATACGCAGTATTTT.

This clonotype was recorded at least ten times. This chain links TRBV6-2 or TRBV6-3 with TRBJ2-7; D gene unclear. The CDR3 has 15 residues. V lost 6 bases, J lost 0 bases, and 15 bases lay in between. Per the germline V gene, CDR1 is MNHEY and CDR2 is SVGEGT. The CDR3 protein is CASSPRFRSSYEQYF. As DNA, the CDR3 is TGTGCCAGCAGCCCCCGTTTTAGGAGCTCCTACGAGCAGTACTTC.

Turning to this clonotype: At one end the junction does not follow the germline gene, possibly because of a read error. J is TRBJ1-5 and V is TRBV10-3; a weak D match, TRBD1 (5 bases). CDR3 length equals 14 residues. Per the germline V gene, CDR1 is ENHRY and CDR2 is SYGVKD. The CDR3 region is CAIQGELSNKTQNF. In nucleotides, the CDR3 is TGTGCCATCCAAGGGGAACTTAGCAATAAGACCCAGAATTTT.

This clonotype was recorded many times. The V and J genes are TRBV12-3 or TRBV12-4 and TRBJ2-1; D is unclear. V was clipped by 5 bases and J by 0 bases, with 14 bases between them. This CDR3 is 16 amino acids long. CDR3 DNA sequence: TGTGCCAGCAGTCGACCCTCTTCTGCCTCCTACAATGAGCAGTTCTTC. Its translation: CASSRPSSASYNEQFF.

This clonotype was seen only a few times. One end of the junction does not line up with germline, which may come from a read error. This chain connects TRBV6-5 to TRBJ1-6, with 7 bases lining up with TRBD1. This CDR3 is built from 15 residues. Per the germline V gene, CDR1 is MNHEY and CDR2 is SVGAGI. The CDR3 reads CASSYSIRLQGSLNF. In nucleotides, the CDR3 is TGTGCCAGCAGTTACTCGATCCGCCTACAGGGGTCCCTCAACTTT.

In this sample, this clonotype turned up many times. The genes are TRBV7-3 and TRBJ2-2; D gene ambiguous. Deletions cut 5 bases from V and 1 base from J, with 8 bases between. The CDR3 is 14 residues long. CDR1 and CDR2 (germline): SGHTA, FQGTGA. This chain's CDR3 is CASSRTLNTGELFF. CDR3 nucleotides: TGTGCCAGCAGCCGAACCTTGAACACCGGGGAGCTGTTTTTT. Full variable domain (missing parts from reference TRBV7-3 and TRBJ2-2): GAGVSQTPSNKVTEKGKYVELRCDPISGHTALYWYRQSLGQGPEFLIYFQGTGAADDSGLPNDRFFAVRPEGSVSTLKIQRTERGDSAVYLCASSRTLNTGELFFGEGSRLTVL.

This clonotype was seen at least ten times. The DNA of the CDR3 is TGTGCCAGCCAGACTTTCCAAGAGACCCAGTACTTC. Translation gives CASQTFQETQYF. The chain carries TRBV28 and TRBJ2-5; D is uncertain. The CDR3 spans 12 residues. CDR1 MDHEN and CDR2 SYDVKM come from the germline V gene. The ends were cut back, 8 bases at V and 1 base at J, with 8 bases in the middle.

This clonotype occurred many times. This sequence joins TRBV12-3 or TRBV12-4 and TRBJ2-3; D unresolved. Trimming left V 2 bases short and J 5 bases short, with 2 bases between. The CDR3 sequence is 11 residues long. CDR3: CASSLKDTQYF. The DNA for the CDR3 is TGTGCCAGCAGTTTAAAAGATACGCAGTATTTT.

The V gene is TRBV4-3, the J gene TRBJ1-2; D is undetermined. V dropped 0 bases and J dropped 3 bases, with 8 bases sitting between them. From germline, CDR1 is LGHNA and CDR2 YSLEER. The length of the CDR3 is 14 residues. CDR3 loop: CASSQEDGYYGYTF. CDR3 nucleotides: TGCGCCAGCAGCCAAGAAGATGGGTACTATGGCTACACCTTC.

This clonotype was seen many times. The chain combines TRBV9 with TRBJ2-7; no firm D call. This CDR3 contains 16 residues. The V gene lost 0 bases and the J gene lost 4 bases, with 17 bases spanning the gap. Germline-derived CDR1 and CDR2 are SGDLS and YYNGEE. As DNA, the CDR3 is TGTGCCAGCAGCGTAGGGGTATTTGGGTCTTCGTACGAGCAGTACTTC. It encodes CASSVGVFGSSYEQYF.

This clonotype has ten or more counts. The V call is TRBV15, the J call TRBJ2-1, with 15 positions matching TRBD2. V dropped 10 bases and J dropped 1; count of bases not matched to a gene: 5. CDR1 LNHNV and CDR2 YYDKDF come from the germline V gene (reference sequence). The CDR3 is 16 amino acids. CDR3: CAISGTSGRSYNEQFF. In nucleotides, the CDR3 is TGTGCCATCTCAGGGACTAGCGGGAGGTCCTACAATGAGCAGTTCTTC.